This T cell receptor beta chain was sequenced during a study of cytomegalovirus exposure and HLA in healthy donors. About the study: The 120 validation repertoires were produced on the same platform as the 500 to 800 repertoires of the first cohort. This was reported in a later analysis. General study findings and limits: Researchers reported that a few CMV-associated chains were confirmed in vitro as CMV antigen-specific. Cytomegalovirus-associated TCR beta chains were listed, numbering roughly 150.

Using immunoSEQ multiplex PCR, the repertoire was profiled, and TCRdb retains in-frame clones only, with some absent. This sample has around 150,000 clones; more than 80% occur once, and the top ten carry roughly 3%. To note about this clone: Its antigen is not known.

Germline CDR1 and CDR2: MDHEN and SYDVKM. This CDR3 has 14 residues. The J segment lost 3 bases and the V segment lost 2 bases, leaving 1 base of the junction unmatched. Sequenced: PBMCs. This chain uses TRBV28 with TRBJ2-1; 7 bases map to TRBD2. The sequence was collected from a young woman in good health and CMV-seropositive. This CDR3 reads CASSLGGSYNEQFF. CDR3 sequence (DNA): TGTGCCAGCAGTTTAGGCGGGAGCTACAATGAGCAGTTCTTC.